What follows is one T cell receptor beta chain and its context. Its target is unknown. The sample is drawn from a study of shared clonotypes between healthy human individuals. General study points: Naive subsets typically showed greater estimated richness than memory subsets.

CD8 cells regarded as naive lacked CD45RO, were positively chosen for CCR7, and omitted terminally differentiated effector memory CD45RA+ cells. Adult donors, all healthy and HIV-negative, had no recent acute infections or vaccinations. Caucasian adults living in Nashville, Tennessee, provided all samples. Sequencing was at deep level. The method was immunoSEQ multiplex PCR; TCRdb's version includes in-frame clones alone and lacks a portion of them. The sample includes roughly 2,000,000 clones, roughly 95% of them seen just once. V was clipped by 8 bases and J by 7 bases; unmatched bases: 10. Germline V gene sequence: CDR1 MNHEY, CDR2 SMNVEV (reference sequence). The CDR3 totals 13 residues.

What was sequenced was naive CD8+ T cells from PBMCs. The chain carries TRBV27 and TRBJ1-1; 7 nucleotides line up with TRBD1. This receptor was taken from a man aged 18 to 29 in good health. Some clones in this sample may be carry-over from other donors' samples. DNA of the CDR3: TGTGCCAGCTGGCGATGGGACAGTCGTGAAGCTTTCTTT. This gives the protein CASWRWDSREAFF.